Shown below are 10 T cell receptor beta chains from a single sample sequenced in a study of tissue T cells after allogeneic stem cell transplantation. Time point of the sample: mouse harvest day 7 after allogeneic transplant. The graft held 10^6 splenic CD5+ T cells and 10^7 T-cell-depleted bone marrow cells. TCRdb's copy holds only in-frame clones and misses some; the assay was immunoSEQ multiplex PCR. The sample contains more than 10,000 clones, less than 45% of which appear only once. Source material: skin. These TCRs come from a female BALB/c mouse given C57BL/6 T cells with graft-versus-host disease after an allogeneic hematopoietic cell transplant.

In regard to this clone: Gene names and germline match the mouse. The CDR3 end is not reached by the read, which stops 1 residue before it; the germline J gene fills it in. The rearrangement joins TRBV26 to TRBJ1-1; D is undetermined. Germline-derived CDR1 and CDR2 are KGHPV and FQNQEV (reference sequence). Trimming pared 5 bases from V and 1 base from J, leaving 8 bases between. The CDR3 has 13 residues. The CDR3 here is CASSWTENTEVFF. The sequenced part of the CDR3 DNA is TGTGCCAGCAGTTGGACCGAAAACACAGAAGTCTTC. Complete variable domain (other parts from reference TRBV26 and TRBJ1-1): NSKVIQTPRYLVKGQGQKAKMRCIPEKGHPVVFWYQQNKNNEFKFLINFQNQEVLQQIDMTEKRFSAECPSNSPCSLEIQSSEAGDSALYLCASSWTENTEVFFGKGTRLTVV.

In its sample, this clone was seen once. These gene names are mouse names. The CDR3 end is not reached by the read, which stops 1 residue before it; the germline J gene fills it in. V usage is TRBV3 and J usage is TRBJ2-1; D tentatively fits TRBD1 or TRBD2 (6 bases each). Germline V gene lookup returns CDR1 SNHLY and CDR2 FYNGKV (reference sequence). The CDR3 is 15 amino acids. V lost 5 bases, J lost 0 bases, and 11 bases lay in between. The CDR3: CASSPLGANYAEQFF. The sequenced part of the CDR3 DNA is TGTGCCAGCAGCCCTTTGGGGGCTAACTATGCTGAGCAGTTC.

Worth noting for this clone: Genes and germline come from the mouse. The read stops 1 residue short of the end of the CDR3; the missing end is completed from the germline J gene. V usage is TRBV26 and J usage is TRBJ2-4, with D hard to call. The CDR3 runs to 11 residues. CDR1 is KGHPV and CDR2 is FQNQEV in the germline V gene (reference sequence). V dropped 4 bases and J dropped 4 bases, with 3 bases sitting between them. The chain's CDR3 is CASSQENTLYF. CDR3 DNA (partial): TGTGCCAGCAGTCAAGAAAACACCTTGTAC.

Of note for this clone: Genes and germline come from the mouse. The CDR3 end lies 1 residue beyond the end of the read and is filled in from the germline J gene. The J gene is TRBJ2-2, the V gene TRBV13-2; 12 nucleotides match TRBD2. The CDR3 is 15 amino acids. V was pared by 4 bases and J by 4 bases, with 2 bases of the junction left unmatched. Germline CDR1 reads NNHNN; CDR2 reads SYGAGS (reference sequence). Partial CDR3 DNA: TGTGCCAGCGGTTGGGACTGGGGGGCCACCGGGCAGCTCTAC. Translation: CASGWDWGATGQLY. The whole CDR3 sequence reads CASGWDWGATGQLYF.

Concerning this clone itself: Mouse germline and gene names are used. The CDR3 sequence: CASSGGANQDTQYF. Incomplete CDR3 DNA: TGTGCCAGCAGCGGGGGCGCGAACCAAGACACCCAGTAC. V and J are TRBV15 and TRBJ2-5; D may be TRBD1 or TRBD2 (6 bases each). The read is 1 residue too short to cover the CDR3 end, so that end is filled in from the germline J gene. Germline V gene lookup returns CDR1 SGHND and CDR2 FRSKSL. Trimming shortened V by 6 bases and J by 0 bases, and 10 bases separated the two germline ends. The CDR3 is made up of 14 amino acids.

Remarks on this clone: The genes are named according to mouse. The sequence runs out 1 residue before the end of the CDR3; the remainder is reconstructed from the germline J gene. The genes are TRBV3 and TRBJ1-4; D unresolved. The germline V gene has CDR1 SNHLY and CDR2 FYNGKV (reference sequence). The CDR3 length is 11 residues. Trimming cost V 4 bases and J 3 bases, with 0 bases left between them. The CDR3 loop is CASSSNERLFF. The CDR3 bases that were read are TGTGCCAGCAGCTCCAACGAAAGATTATTT.

Notes on this clone: Gene names refer to mouse genes. The CDR3 goes on 1 residue after the read ends, and that part is filled in from the germline J gene. The rearrangement links TRBV26 to TRBJ1-1, with D maybe TRBD1 (6 bases). Germline-derived CDR1 and CDR2 are KGHPV and FQNQEV (reference sequence). The CDR3 covers 14 residues. V was shortened by 6 bases and J by 0 bases, with 11 bases between the two germline ends. The CDR3 bases that were read are TGTGCCAGCAGACACAGGGATGCAAACACAGAAGTCTTC. It translates to CASRHRDANTEVF. The whole CDR3 reads CASRHRDANTEVFF.

Comment on this clone: The genes are named according to mouse. The read ends 1 residue early relative to the CDR3; the germline J gene fills the gap. The chain links TRBV26 to TRBJ1-1, with TRBD1 matching 8 bases. Losses at the gene ends were 2 bases for V and 1 base for J; bases not matched to a gene: 0. The CDR3 covers 14 residues. The V gene's germline CDR1 is KGHPV and CDR2 FQNQEV (reference sequence). Incomplete CDR3 DNA: TGTGCCAGCAGTCTGGACAGGGGAAACACAGAAGTCTTC. It is translated as CASSLDRGNTEVF. The CDR3 in its entirety is CASSLDRGNTEVFF.

About this clone: Gene names and germline refer to mouse. From the germline J gene comes the end of the CDR3, since the read stops 1 residue before it. The rearrangement joins TRBV1 to TRBJ2-5; 9 bases align to TRBD2. The CDR3 is 13 residues long. The J segment lost 4 bases and the V segment lost 4 bases, leaving 0 bases of the junction unmatched. Germline values: CDR1 NSQYPW, CDR2 LRSPGD (reference sequence). CDR3 DNA (partial): TGCACCTGCAGTGGGACTGGGGAAGACACCCAGTAC. Translation: CTCSGTGEDTQY. The full CDR3 is CTCSGTGEDTQYF. Using reference TRBV1 and TRBJ2-5 for the parts outside the CDR3, the full variable domain is VTLLEQNPRWRLVPRGQAVNLRCILKNSQYPWMSWYQQDLQKQLQWLFTLRSPGDKEVKSLPGADYLATRVTDTELRLQVANMSQGRTLYCTCSGTGEDTQYFGPGTRLLVL.

Details on this clone: Germline and genes: mouse. Incomplete CDR3 DNA: TGTGCCAGCAGCCAAGAATCGGGTGATGAACAGTAC. Translation gives CASSQESGDEQY. The entire CDR3 protein reads CASSQESGDEQYF. V is TRBV5 and J is TRBJ2-7; D unclear. The read is 1 residue too short to cover the CDR3 end, so that end is filled in from the germline J gene. This CDR3 spans 13 amino acids. The germline CDR1 and CDR2 sequences are LGHNA and YNLKQL (reference sequence). Trimming pared 0 bases from V and 5 bases from J, leaving 8 bases between.